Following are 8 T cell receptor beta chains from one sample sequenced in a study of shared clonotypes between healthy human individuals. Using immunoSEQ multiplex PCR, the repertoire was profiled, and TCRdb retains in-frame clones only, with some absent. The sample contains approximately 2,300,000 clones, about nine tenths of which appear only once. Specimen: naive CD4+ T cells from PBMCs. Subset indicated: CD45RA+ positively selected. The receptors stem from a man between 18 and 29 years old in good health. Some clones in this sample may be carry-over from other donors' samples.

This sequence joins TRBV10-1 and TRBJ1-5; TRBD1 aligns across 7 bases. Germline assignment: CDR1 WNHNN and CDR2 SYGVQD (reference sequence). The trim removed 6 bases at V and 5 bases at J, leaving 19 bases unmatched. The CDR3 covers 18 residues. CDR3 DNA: TGCGCCAGCAGGCAACTCGCGACAGGGAAGATAAACCATCAGCCCCAGCATTTT. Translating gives CASRQLATGKINHQPQHF.

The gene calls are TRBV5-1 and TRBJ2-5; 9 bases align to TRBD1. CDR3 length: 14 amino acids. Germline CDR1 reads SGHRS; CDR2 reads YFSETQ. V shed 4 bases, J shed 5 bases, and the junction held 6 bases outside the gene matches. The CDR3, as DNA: TGCGCCAGCAGCACCGGACAGGGGACGGAGACCCAGTACTTC. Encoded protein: CASSTGQGTETQYF.

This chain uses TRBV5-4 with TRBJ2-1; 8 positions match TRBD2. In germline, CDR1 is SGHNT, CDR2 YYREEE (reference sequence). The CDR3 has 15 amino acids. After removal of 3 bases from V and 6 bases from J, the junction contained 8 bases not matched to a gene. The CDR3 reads CASSWPRLAGNEQFF. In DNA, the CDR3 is TGTGCCAGCAGCTGGCCCCGGCTAGCGGGCAATGAGCAGTTCTTC. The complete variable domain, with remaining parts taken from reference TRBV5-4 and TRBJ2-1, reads ETGVTQSPTHLIKTRGQQVTLRCSSQSGHNTVSWYQQALGQGPQFIFQYYREEENGRGNFPPRFSGLQFPNYSSELNVNALELDDSALYLCASSWPRLAGNEQFFGPGTRLTVL.

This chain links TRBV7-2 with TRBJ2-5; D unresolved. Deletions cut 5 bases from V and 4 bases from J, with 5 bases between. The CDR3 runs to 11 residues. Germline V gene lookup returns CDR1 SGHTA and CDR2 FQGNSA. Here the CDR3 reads CASSPLETQYF. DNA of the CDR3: TGTGCCAGCAGCCCCTTAGAGACCCAGTACTTC.

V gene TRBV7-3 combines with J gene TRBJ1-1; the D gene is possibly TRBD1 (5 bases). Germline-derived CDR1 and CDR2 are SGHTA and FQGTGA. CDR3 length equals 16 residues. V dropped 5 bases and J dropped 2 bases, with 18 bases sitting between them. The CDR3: CASSPLGPPSNTEAFF. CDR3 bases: TGTGCCAGCAGCCCGTTGGGACCGCCAAGTAACACTGAAGCTTTCTTT.

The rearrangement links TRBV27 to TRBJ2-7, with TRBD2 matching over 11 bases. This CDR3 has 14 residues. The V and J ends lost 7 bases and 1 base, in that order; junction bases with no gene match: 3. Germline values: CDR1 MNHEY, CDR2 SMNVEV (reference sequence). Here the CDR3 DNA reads TGTGCCAGCAAACTAGCGGGGGATTCCTACGAGCAGTACTTC. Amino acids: CASKLAGDSYEQYF.

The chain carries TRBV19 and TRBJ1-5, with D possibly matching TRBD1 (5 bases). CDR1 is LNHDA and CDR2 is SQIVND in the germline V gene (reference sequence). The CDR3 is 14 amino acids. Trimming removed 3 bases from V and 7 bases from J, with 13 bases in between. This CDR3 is CASSIFGADQPQHF. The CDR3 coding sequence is TGTGCCAGTAGTATTTTCGGGGCTGACCAGCCCCAGCATTTT.

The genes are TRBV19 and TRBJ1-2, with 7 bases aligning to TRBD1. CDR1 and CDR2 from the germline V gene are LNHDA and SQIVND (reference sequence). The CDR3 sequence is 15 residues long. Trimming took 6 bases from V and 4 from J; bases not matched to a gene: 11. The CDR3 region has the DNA TGTGCCAGTAGGCCCGGACAGGCGGGGCCCTATGGCTACACCTTC. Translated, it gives CASRPGQAGPYGYTF.